One sample yielded the 23 T cell receptor beta chains listed below, sequenced in a study of shared clonotypes between healthy human individuals. Measured with immunoSEQ multiplex PCR; TCRdb has only the in-frame clones, and not every one. Here the sample spans around 2.1 million clones, around 95% being singletons. Input material: naive CD4+ T cells sorted from blood. This sample's subset: CD45RA+ positively selected. The receptors originated from a young man in good health.

J is TRBJ2-7 and V is TRBV4-1, with a weak D call TRBD1 (5 bases). V dropped 0 bases and J dropped 4 bases, with 16 bases sitting between them. Looked up from germline, CDR1 is MGHRA and CDR2 is YSYEKL. The CDR3 covers 16 residues. The chain's CDR3 is CASSQDMTVFYYEQYF. The CDR3 bases are TGCGCCAGCAGCCAAGATATGACAGTTTTTTATTACGAGCAGTACTTC.

The rearrangement uses TRBV6-1 and TRBJ2-1; TRBD2 matches at 8 bases. Germline CDR1 is MNHNS and CDR2 is SASEGT. The length of the CDR3 is 15 residues. V dropped 3 bases and J dropped 7; count of bases not matched to a gene: 8. The CDR3, as DNA: TGTGCCAGCAGTGATAGCGGGAACAAGGCTAATGAGCAGTTCTTC. This translates into CASSDSGNKANEQFF.

This chain links TRBV9 with TRBJ1-1; D gene ambiguous. V dropped 0 bases and J dropped 5 bases, with 14 bases sitting between them. The germline gives CDR1 SGDLS, CDR2 YYNGEE. CDR3 length: 15 amino acids. The CDR3 sequence is CASSVGFWGGTEAFF. The CDR3 DNA reads TGTGCCAGCAGCGTAGGATTCTGGGGAGGGACTGAAGCTTTCTTT. Complete variable domain (other parts from reference TRBV9 and TRBJ1-1): DSGVTQTPKHLITATGQRVTLRCSPRSGDLSVYWYQQSLDQGLQFLIQYYNGEERAKGNILERFSAQQFPDLHSELNLSSLELGDSALYFCASSVGFWGGTEAFFGQGTRLTVV.

The CDR3 DNA sequence: TGTGCCAGCAGCGCGAGACAGGGGCCCGATACGCAGTATTTT. It translates to CASSARQGPDTQYF. The chain couples TRBV9 to TRBJ2-3; TRBD1 agrees at 8 bases. Germline-derived CDR1 and CDR2 are SGDLS and YYNGEE. V shed 3 bases and J 6 bases; nucleotides not matched to a gene: 6. The CDR3 sequence is 14 residues long.

The chain recombines TRBV5-1 with TRBJ2-1; 10 bases are a match to TRBD2. Germline CDR1 reads SGHRS; CDR2 reads YFSETQ. V lost 4 bases and J lost 6; bases outside the gene matches: 7. This CDR3 contains 15 residues. CDR3 DNA: TGCGCCAGCAGCCGCCTAGCGGGGGAGATCAATGAGCAGTTCTTC. This encodes CASSRLAGEINEQFF.

Only one count was recorded for this clone. The genes are TRBV11-2 and TRBJ2-7, with TRBD2 as a possible D gene (6 bases). The CDR3 is 17 amino acids. The V gene lost 1 base and the J gene lost 2 bases, with 18 bases spanning the gap. Germline CDR1 and CDR2: SGHAT and FQNNGV. Here the CDR3 reads CASSLGWRGRRAYEQYF. The CDR3 nucleotides read TGTGCCAGCAGCTTAGGATGGAGAGGGCGGAGGGCCTACGAGCAGTACTTC.

This clone has only one observation. J is TRBJ1-3 and V is TRBV28; 12 nucleotides line up with TRBD1. Germline-derived CDR1 and CDR2 are MDHEN and SYDVKM. Unmatched junction bases numbered 8, after V lost 4 bases and J lost 4 bases. This CDR3 is 17 amino acids long. CDR3 residues: CASSSPGQGASGNTIYF. CDR3 nucleotides: TGTGCCAGCAGTTCCCCGGGACAGGGGGCTTCGGGAAACACCATATATTTT.

J is TRBJ2-3 and V is TRBV5-1; no reliable D call. Trimming stripped 3 bases from V and 9 bases from J, with 11 bases between. This CDR3 is 12 amino acids long. CDR1 and CDR2 (germline): SGHRS, YFSETQ. CDR3 loop: CASSSGQETQYF. The CDR3 nucleotides read TGCGCCAGCAGCTCTGGGCAAGAAACGCAGTATTTT.

This clone was detected only once. The V and J genes are TRBV7-9 and TRBJ2-1, with D possibly matching TRBD1 (5 bases). V lost 5 bases to trimming and J lost 5 bases, with 16 bases between them. Germline CDR1 SEHNR, CDR2 FQNEAQ (reference sequence). The CDR3 is made up of 15 amino acids. The CDR3 region is CASSPQGGGHNEQFF. The CDR3, as DNA: TGTGCCAGCAGCCCCCAGGGTGGCGGCCACAATGAGCAGTTCTTC.

This chain connects TRBV6-1 to TRBJ2-3; 15 nucleotides align to TRBD2. The CDR3 length is 18 residues. The J segment lost 5 bases and the V segment lost 4 bases, leaving 10 bases of the junction unmatched. CDR1 and CDR2 from the germline V gene are MNHNS and SASEGT. The CDR3 DNA follows: TGTGCCAGCAGTGGTGGGACTAGCGGGGGGAGGACCGGAGATACGCAGTATTTT. This translates into CASSGGTSGGRTGDTQYF.

Only a few counts were recorded for this clone. The rearrangement uses TRBV2 and TRBJ2-7; no clear D. The germline gives CDR1 SNHLY, CDR2 FYNNEI. V was pared by 4 bases and J by 3 bases, with 13 bases between. This CDR3 is 14 amino acids long. The CDR3 nucleotides are TGTGCCAGCAGTGTCGGCGGAGCGCTCTACGAGCAGTACTTC. This encodes CASSVGGALYEQYF.

The V call is TRBV30, the J call TRBJ1-1; no reliable D call. The CDR3 is made up of 12 amino acids. Germline assignment: CDR1 GTSNPN and CDR2 SVGIG (reference sequence). V lost 1 base and J lost 6, with 9 bases in between. The CDR3 bases are TGTGCCTGGAGTGGACGGATAGCTGAAGCTTTCTTT. Its translation is CAWSGRIAEAFF.

Turning to this clone: Other DNA sequences in the same sample also yield this CDR3. The chain links TRBV5-1 to TRBJ1-2; 7 nucleotides agree with TRBD1. The CDR3 extends over 14 amino acids. Per germline, CDR1 SGHRS and CDR2 YFSETQ. Trimming cost V 2 bases and J 1 base; bases outside gene matches: 2. The CDR3, as DNA: TGCGCCAGCAGCTTAGACAGGGTTAACTATGGCTACACCTTC. It codes for CASSLDRVNYGYTF. Combining the CDR3 with reference TRBV5-1 and TRBJ1-2 gives the whole variable domain KAGVTQTPRYLIKTRGQQVTLSCSPISGHRSVSWYQQTPGQGLQFLFEYFSETQRNKGNFPGRFSGRQFSNSRSEMNVSTLELGDSALYLCASSLDRVNYGYTFGSGTRLTVV.

This clone was counted a single time. The V and J genes are TRBV6-1 and TRBJ1-6; D is uncertain. The CDR3 length is 14 residues. V was shortened by 0 bases and J by 9 bases, with 9 bases between the two germline ends. CDR1 MNHNS and CDR2 SASEGT come from the germline V gene. CDR3 residues: CASSEALGFSPLHF. The CDR3, as DNA: TGTGCCAGCAGTGAAGCGCTTGGGTTTTCACCCCTCCACTTT.

Worth noting for this clone: Other DNA sequences in this specimen translate into the identical CDR3. V is TRBV19 and J is TRBJ1-6, with D possibly TRBD1 on 5 matching bases. The germline gives CDR1 LNHDA, CDR2 SQIVND (reference sequence). This CDR3 has 14 amino acids. Trimming cost V 1 base and J 10 bases, with 11 bases left between them. The CDR3 protein is CASSIGGENSPLHF. The CDR3 nucleotides read TGTGCCAGTAGTATAGGGGGGGAGAACTCACCCCTCCACTTT.

The rearrangement links TRBV5-1 to TRBJ2-5; 7 bases line up with TRBD1. CDR3 size: 14 residues. With V trimmed by 0 bases and J by 4 bases, 3 bases remained unmatched. Germline lookup yields CDR1 SGHRS and CDR2 YFSETQ. CDR3 amino acids: CASSLGKGAETQYF. CDR3 DNA: TGCGCCAGCAGCTTGGGTAAGGGGGCAGAGACCCAGTACTTC.

V usage is TRBV7-6 and J usage is TRBJ2-5; D tentatively reads TRBD1 or TRBD2 (5 bases each). The CDR3 is made up of 15 amino acids. In germline, CDR1 is SGHVS, CDR2 FNYEAQ. V was clipped by 1 base and J by 2 bases, with 11 bases between them. CDR3 sequence (DNA): TGTGCCAGCAGCTTAGGTGGGACCGAGCAAGAGACCCAGTACTTC. Encoded protein: CASSLGGTEQETQYF.

The rearrangement links TRBV28 to TRBJ1-5; maybe TRBD1 (5 bases). V was shortened by 3 bases and J by 9 bases, with 9 bases between the two germline ends. Germline V gene lookup returns CDR1 MDHEN and CDR2 SYDVKM. CDR3 length equals 12 residues. The CDR3 bases are TGTGCCAGCAGTTTTGGGGGGGGGCCCCAGCATTTT. Translating it yields CASSFGGGPQHF. The full variable domain, rest sourced from reference TRBV28 and TRBJ1-5, is DVKVTQSSRYLVKRTGEKVFLECVQDMDHENMFWYRQDPGLGLRLIYFSYDVKMKEKGDIPEGYSVSREKKERFSLILESASTNQTSMYLCASSFGGGPQHFGDGTRLSIL.

DNA of the CDR3: TGTGCCAGCAGCCGGACAGGGCGAGGCTATGGCTACACCTTC. Translating gives CASSRTGRGYGYTF. The genes are TRBV6-5 and TRBJ1-2, with TRBD1 matching over 8 bases. This CDR3 is built from 14 residues. Germline V lookup: CDR1 MNHEY, CDR2 SVGAGI. J gave up 4 bases and V 6 bases, and 7 bases lay outside the gene matches.

This CDR3 reads CAFSPGSGNQPQHF. The CDR3 DNA is TGTGCCTTCAGCCCGGGAAGCGGCAATCAGCCCCAGCATTTT. The rearrangement joins TRBV30 to TRBJ1-5, with unresolved D. With 7 bases removed from V and 2 bases from J, the gap between germline ends came to 15 bases. This CDR3 contains 14 residues. Germline-derived CDR1 and CDR2 are GTSNPN and SVGIG (reference sequence).

This clone was recorded once. The V and J genes are TRBV7-9 and TRBJ1-2, with TRBD1 identical over 7 bases. This CDR3 comprises 16 residues. Per the germline V gene, CDR1 is SEHNR and CDR2 is FQNEAQ (reference sequence). V lost 1 base, J lost 2 bases, and 7 bases stayed unmatched. Here the CDR3 reads CASSLGEGQTNYGYTF. CDR3 coding DNA: TGTGCCAGCAGCTTAGGAGAGGGACAGACGAACTATGGCTACACCTTC.

This chain connects TRBV6-5 to TRBJ1-2, with 8 nucleotides matching TRBD1. Germline CDR1 reads MNHEY; CDR2 reads SVGAGI. V was clipped by 7 bases and J by 11 bases; unmatched bases: 12. The CDR3 totals 13 residues. The CDR3 nucleotides are TGTGCCAGCAAAGGCCCCGGACAGGGAGGATACACCTTC. Its translation is CASKGPGQGGYTF.

The V call is TRBV19, the J call TRBJ1-2; possibly TRBD1 for D (6 bases). CDR3 length: 15 residues. In germline, CDR1 is LNHDA, CDR2 SQIVND (reference sequence). Trimming pared 2 bases from V and 6 bases from J, leaving 16 bases between. DNA of the CDR3: TGTGCCAGTAGTATATTCTCACAGGGTTTTGATGGCTACACCTTC. Its translation: CASSIFSQGFDGYTF.